The present T cell receptor beta chain was sequenced within a study of a mutant IDH1 vaccine in newly diagnosed glioma. Comments on this clone: Its antigen is not identified.

Regarding time point: week 5, during vaccination. A 20-mer mutant IDH1 peptide at 300 ug was injected subcutaneously with topical imiquimod. Sequencing was performed with immunoSEQ multiplex PCR; in TCRdb, only in-frame clones are kept and a portion is missing. The sample lists tens of thousands of clones, 91% occurring once. The length of the CDR3 is 14 residues. Germline lookup yields CDR1 SGHAT and CDR2 FQNNGV. Trimming removed 5 bases at V and 2 bases at J, with 13 bases between. This TCR derives from a woman between 45 and 65 years old with glioma. The genes are TRBV11-2 and TRBJ2-7, with D perhaps matching TRBD2 (6 bases). Sequencing was performed on PBMCs, taken from a glioma patient whose treatment included an IDH1 peptide vaccine. The CDR3 sequence: CASSPMGGAYEQYF. CDR3 bases: TGTGCCAGCAGCCCAATGGGGGGAGCCTACGAGCAGTACTTC.